The entry below gives a single T cell receptor (beta chain) sequence along with its context. The antigen remains unidentified. This entry belongs to a study of cytomegalovirus exposure and HLA in healthy donors. Study context: The 120 or so validation repertoires used the same platform as the roughly 670 first-cohort repertoires, a later analysis reported. Study outcomes and limitations: Testing in vitro showed three CMV-associated chains specific for CMV antigens.

Method: immunoSEQ multiplex PCR; TCRdb's copy keeps in-frame clones and lacks some. The sample lists about 130,000 clones, 89% occurring once. Germline V gives CDR1 SGHNT, CDR2 YYREEE (reference sequence). CDR3 length: 18 residues. V was pared by 4 bases and J by 0 bases, with 11 bases of the junction left unmatched. This TCR came from a woman aged 18-29 years in good health and CMV-seropositive. The rearrangement uses TRBV5-4 and TRBJ2-2; 8 bases align to TRBD1. The source material was PBMCs. CDR3 nucleotides: TGTGCCAGCAGCCCCCGGGACAGGAAAGTTGCGAACACCGGGGAGCTGTTTTTT. Translating gives CASSPRDRKVANTGELFF.